This TCR beta chain emerged from a study of glioma-infiltrating T cells. Note on this clonotype: An end of the junction does not agree with germline; a read error may underlie this.

TCR alpha and beta CDR3 regions were amplified from RNA using iRepertoire nested multiplex PCR. TCRdb re-called the multiplex PCR reads through MiXCR, storing one row per CDR3 protein. The sample records about 180,000 distinct CDR3 sequences, about 46% being singletons. The sequence was collected from a human donor with low-grade glioma or glioblastoma, undergoing nonglioma brain surgery, or in good health (not recorded which). Sequencing was carried out using glioma tissue, nonneoplastic brain tissue, or PBMCs (not recorded which).

CDR3 region: CDSSFTTGPYEQYF. The CDR3 DNA reads TGTGACAGCAGTTTTACGACAGGGCCCTACGAGCAGTACTTC. The V call is TRBV2, the J call TRBJ2-7; TRBD1 matches at 7 bases. The CDR3 has 14 amino acids. The germline V gene has CDR1 SNHLY and CDR2 FYNNEI.